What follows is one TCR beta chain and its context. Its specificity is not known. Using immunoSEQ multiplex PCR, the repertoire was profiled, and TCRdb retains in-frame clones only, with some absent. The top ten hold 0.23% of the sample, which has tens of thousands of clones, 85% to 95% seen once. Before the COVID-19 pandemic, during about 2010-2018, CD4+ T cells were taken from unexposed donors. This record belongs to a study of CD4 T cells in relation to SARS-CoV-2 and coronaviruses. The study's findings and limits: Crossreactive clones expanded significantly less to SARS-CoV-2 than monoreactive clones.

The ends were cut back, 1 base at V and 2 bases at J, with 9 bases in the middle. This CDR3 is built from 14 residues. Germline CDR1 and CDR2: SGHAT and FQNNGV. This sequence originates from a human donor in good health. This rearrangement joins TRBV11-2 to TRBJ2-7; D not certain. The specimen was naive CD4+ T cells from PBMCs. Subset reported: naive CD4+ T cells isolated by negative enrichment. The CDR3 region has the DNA TGTGCCAGCAGCTTAGCGTCCATCCCCTACGAGCAGTACTTC. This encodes CASSLASIPYEQYF. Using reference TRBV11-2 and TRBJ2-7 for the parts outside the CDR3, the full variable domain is EAGVAQSPRYKIIEKRQSVAFWCNPISGHATLYWYQQILGQGPKLLIQFQNNGVVDDSQLPKDRFSAERLKGVDSTLKIQPAKLEDSAVYLCASSLASIPYEQYFGPGTRLTVT.